This T cell receptor beta chain is from a study of Ad26.COV2.S vaccination and SARS-CoV-2 variants. General observations from the study: After vaccination, reports described spike-specific CD8+ and CD4+ T cell responses as showing substantial breadth. Possible underestimation of total T cell responses by the TCR breadth and depth analyses was noted.

Clones were sequenced by immunoSEQ multiplex PCR, and TCRdb holds only the in-frame ones, with some missing. The table lists roughly 400,000 clones, about 90% of them singletons. About this clone itself: Its matching antigen is unknown.

Treatment in this sample: roughly 18 received Ad26.COV2.S at low or high dose, single or two shots; roughly 5 received placebo; per-sample allocation not given. Samples came from day 63 after the first vaccine or placebo injection. The V and J ends lost 5 bases and 5 bases respectively, with 10 bases between them. Looked up from germline, CDR1 is SGHVS and CDR2 is FQNEAQ. This CDR3 is built from 13 residues. The rearrangement links TRBV7-8 to TRBJ1-5; a possible D gene is TRBD1 (5 bases). The TCR originated in a person aged 18-60 years who received the Ad26.COV2.S COVID-19 vaccine or a placebo. The material sequenced was peripheral blood, taken in a trial of Ad26.COV2.S vaccine versus placebo. CDR3 DNA: TGTGCCAGCAGCCTACAGGTTGATCAGCCCCAGCATTTT. It encodes CASSLQVDQPQHF.